This TCR beta chain was captured by sequencing in a study of blood T cells in healthy people across ages. The study's findings and limits: Among T cells, TCR beta diversity per million cells dropped roughly linearly as age rose.

The authors ran a second PCR of roughly 6 to 12 cycles using a sample-barcoded 5' primer and a J-beta primer mix. A single record per CDR3 protein comes from TCRdb applying MiXCR to the 5' RACE reads. The sample contains around 1,000,000 distinct CDR3 sequences, about 23% of which appear only once. Worth noting for this clonotype: Its antigen remains unidentified.

Donors each provided about 9.5 milliliters of peripheral blood. The same sample was also used in a study of T cells of mothers and their children. According to that study: Each mother yielded more than 9 million TCR beta CDR3 reads. Each child yielded around 2.9 million reads. Slightly higher but non-significant overlap marked related mother-child pairs versus unrelated pairs.

The sample taken for sequencing was blood. The source of this sequence is a girl aged 2-15 years in good health.

The CDR3 DNA reads TGCGCCAGCAGCCAAAGGGCGGGAGGGCCGAATGAGCAGTTCTTC. This gives the protein CASSQRAGGPNEQFF. This sequence joins TRBV4-1 and TRBJ2-1; 9 nucleotides agree with TRBD2. Trimming removed 2 bases from V and 7 bases from J; junction bases left unmatched: 6. Germline assignment: CDR1 MGHRA and CDR2 YSYEKL. This CDR3 contains 15 residues.